This T cell receptor beta chain originates from a study of blood T cell repertoires in COVID-19. Study-wide context: Researchers got acute and convalescent COVID-19 samples from the United States, Italy and Spain. The analysed material was cDNA or gDNA that came from T cells, B-cell-depleted T cells, or PBMCs.

Authors' methods: Reference gene primer amplification in the assay estimated nucleated cell counts. Clones were sequenced by immunoSEQ multiplex PCR, and TCRdb holds only the in-frame ones, with some missing. For V, J and clone size, that table is used; D and trimming come from the DNA. This sample has roughly 200,000 clones, with approximately 85% found just once. V lost 5 bases and J lost 9; bases outside the gene matches: 11. This CDR3 comprises 15 residues. CDR1 is SGDLS and CDR2 is YYNGEE in the germline V gene. The receptor was isolated from a human donor with active or convalescent COVID-19. The donor label of this sample is uncertain. Sequencing was done on a sample of peripheral blood. V is TRBV9 and J is TRBJ2-1; 10 bases fit TRBD1. The CDR3 nucleotides are TGTGCCAGCAGTTGGACAGGGGGGCATTTTACTGAGCAGTTCTTC. This gives the protein CASSWTGGHFTEQFF. The entire variable domain, with the rest obtained from reference TRBV9 and TRBJ2-1, is as follows: DSGVTQTPKHLITATGQRVTLRCSPRSGDLSVYWYQQSLDQGLQFLIQYYNGEERAKGNILERFSAQQFPDLHSELNLSSLELGDSALYFCASSWTGGHFTEQFFGPGTRLTVL.